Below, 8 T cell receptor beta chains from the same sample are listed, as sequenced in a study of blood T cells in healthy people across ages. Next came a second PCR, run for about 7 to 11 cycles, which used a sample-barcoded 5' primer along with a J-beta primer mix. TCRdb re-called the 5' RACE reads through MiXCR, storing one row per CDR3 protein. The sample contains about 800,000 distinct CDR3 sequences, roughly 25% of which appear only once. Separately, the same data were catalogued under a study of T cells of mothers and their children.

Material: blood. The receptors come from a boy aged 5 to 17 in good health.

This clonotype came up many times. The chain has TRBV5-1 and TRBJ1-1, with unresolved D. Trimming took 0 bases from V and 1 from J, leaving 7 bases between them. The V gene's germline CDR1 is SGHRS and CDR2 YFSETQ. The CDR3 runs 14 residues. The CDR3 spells CASSLEGRNTEAFF. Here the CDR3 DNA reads TGCGCCAGCAGCTTGGAAGGGAGGAACACTGAAGCTTTCTTT.

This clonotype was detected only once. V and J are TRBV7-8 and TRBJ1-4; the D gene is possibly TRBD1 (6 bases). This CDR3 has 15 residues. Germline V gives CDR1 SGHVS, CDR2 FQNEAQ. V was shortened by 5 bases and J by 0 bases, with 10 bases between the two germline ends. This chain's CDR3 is CASSEGTPTNEKLFF. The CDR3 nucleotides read TGTGCCAGCAGCGAGGGGACACCAACTAATGAAAAACTGTTTTTT.

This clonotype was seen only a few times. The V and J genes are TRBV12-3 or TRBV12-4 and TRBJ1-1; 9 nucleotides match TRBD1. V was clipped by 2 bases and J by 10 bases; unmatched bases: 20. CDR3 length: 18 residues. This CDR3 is CASSLYRGLQVAPGRAFF. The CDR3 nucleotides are TGTGCCAGCAGTTTATACAGGGGGCTGCAAGTAGCGCCAGGTCGAGCTTTCTTT.

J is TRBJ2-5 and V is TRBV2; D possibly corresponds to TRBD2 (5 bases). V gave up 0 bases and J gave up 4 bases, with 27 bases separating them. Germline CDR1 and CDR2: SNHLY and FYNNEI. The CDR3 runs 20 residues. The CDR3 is CASSEALRAKVSSSGETQYF. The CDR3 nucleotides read TGTGCCAGCAGTGAAGCGCTTCGGGCTAAAGTTTCTAGCTCAGGAGAGACCCAGTACTTC.

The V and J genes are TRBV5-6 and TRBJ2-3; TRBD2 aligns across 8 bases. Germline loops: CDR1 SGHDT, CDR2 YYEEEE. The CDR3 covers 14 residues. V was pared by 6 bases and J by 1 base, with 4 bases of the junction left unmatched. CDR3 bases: TGTGCCAGCACCATTAGCGGGGGCACAGATACGCAGTATTTT. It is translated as CASTISGGTDTQYF.

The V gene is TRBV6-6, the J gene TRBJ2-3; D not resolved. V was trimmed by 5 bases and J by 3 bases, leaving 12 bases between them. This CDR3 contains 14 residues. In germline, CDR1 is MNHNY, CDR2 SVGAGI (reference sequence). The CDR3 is CASSHLDLTDTQYF. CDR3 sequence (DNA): TGTGCCAGCAGTCACCTTGACTTGACAGATACGCAGTATTTT.

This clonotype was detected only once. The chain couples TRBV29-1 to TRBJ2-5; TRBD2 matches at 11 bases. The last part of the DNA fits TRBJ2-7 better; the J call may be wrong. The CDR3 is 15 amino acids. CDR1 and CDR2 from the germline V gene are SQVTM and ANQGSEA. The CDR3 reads CSVGLTSGAYYEQYF. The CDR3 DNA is TGCAGCGTTGGGTTGACTAGCGGGGCATACTACGAGCAGTACTTC.

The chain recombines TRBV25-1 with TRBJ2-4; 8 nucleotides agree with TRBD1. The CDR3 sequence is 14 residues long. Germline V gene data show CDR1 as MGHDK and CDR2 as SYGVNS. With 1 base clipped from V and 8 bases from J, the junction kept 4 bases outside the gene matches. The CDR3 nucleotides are TGTGCCAGCAGTGAATCAGGGGGCGAGGACATTCAGTACTTC. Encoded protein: CASSESGGEDIQYF.